The present entry profiles one TCR beta chain with its context. Antigen specificity is unknown. Distinct nucleotide sequences in the sample also encode this CDR3. This sample is part of a study of Ad26.COV2.S vaccination and SARS-CoV-2 variants. Study at large: Donor was one of the participants in the Ad26.COV2.S arm of the COV1001 trial. Once, or twice with 56 days between doses, Ad26.COV2.S was given intramuscularly. Study results and limitations: Analyses of TCR breadth and depth may have underestimated total T cell responses.

Germline V lookup: CDR1 SNHLY, CDR2 FYNNEI. The V end lost 6 bases, the J end lost 0 bases, and 5 bases lay between the germline ends. The CDR3 length is 12 residues. Documented treatment: roughly 18 received Ad26.COV2.S at low or high dose, single or two shots; roughly five received placebo; per-sample allocation not given. Sampling was done on day 63 after the first vaccine or placebo injection. At a Boston site, the person donating was an adult of 18-55 years. Sequencing used immunoSEQ multiplex PCR; TCRdb keeps in-frame clones, though not all of them. Seen here are roughly 420,000 clones, roughly 89% observed once, and the top ten hold about 2.5%.

This chain links TRBV2 with TRBJ1-1; D not resolved. Sequencing used peripheral blood, obtained in a trial of Ad26.COV2.S vaccine versus placebo. This TCR was recovered from a person between 18 and 60 years old who received the Ad26.COV2.S COVID-19 vaccine or a placebo. The CDR3 protein is CASSLMNTEAFF. CDR3 in DNA: TGTGCCAGCAGCCTCATGAACACTGAAGCTTTCTTT.